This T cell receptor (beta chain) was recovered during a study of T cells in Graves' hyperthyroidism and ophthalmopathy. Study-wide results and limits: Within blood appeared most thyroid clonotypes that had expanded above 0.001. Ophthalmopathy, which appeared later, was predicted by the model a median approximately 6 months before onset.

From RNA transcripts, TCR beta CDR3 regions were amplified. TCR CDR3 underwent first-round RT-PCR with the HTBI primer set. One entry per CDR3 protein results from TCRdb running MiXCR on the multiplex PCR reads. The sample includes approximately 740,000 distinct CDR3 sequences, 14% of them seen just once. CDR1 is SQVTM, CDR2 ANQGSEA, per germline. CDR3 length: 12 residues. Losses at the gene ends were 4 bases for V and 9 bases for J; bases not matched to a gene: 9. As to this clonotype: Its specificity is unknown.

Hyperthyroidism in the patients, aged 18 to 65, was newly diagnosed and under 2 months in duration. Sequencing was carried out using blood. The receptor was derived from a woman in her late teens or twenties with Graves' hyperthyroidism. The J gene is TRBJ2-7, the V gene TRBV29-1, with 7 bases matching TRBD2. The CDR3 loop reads CSVVTSVGGQYF. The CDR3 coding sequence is TGCAGCGTTGTTACTAGCGTTGGGGGGCAGTACTTC.